What follows is one T cell receptor (beta chain) and its context. The data originate from a study of blood T cell repertoires in COVID-19. Across the study: The United States, Italy and Spain were the sources of the acute and convalescent COVID-19 samples.

The assay was immunoSEQ multiplex PCR, and TCRdb's table has in-frame clones only and misses some. The profile covers fewer than 250,000 clones, with about 88% appearing a single time and approximately 3% taken by the ten largest. This TCR came from a woman aged 25 to 39 who had recovered from COVID-19. The sequencing input was PBMCs or T cells enriched from blood (not recorded which).

DNA of the CDR3: TGTGCCAGCAGCCAGACTAGCACAGATACGCAGTATTTT. Translation: CASSQTSTDTQYF. This chain joins TRBV28 and TRBJ2-3; no clear D. The CDR3 has 13 amino acids. Germline CDR1 and CDR2: MDHEN and SYDVKM. V shed 6 bases and J shed 0 bases, with 7 bases lying between them.